This TCR beta chain originates from a study of shared clonotypes between healthy human individuals. Measured with immunoSEQ multiplex PCR; TCRdb has only the in-frame clones, and not every one. The sample has 2 million to 2.5 million clones, 85% to 95% seen once. CDR1 is LNHDA and CDR2 is SQIVND in the germline V gene (reference sequence). The CDR3 has 14 amino acids. V trimming: 4 bases; J trimming: 2 bases; junction bases outside the gene matches: 5. As concerns this clone: Antigen specificity is unknown.

Study results and limitations: The four-donor shared clonotypes exceeded non-shared clonotypes in generation probability, with non-shared ones scoring lower. Although depth was large, rarefaction showed that sequencing of the sorted subsets was incomplete. Naive subsets generally had larger estimated richness than memory subsets.

Sequences were obtained from naive CD4+ T cells from PBMCs. Subset specified: CD45RA+ positively selected. The receptor's source is a man in his late teens or twenties in good health. Some clones in this sample may be carry-over from other donors' samples. The rearrangement joins TRBV19 to TRBJ2-7; 7 bases are shared with TRBD2. The CDR3 region is CASSSLAAPYEQYF. CDR3 nucleotides: TGTGCCAGTAGTAGTCTAGCGGCCCCCTACGAGCAGTACTTC.